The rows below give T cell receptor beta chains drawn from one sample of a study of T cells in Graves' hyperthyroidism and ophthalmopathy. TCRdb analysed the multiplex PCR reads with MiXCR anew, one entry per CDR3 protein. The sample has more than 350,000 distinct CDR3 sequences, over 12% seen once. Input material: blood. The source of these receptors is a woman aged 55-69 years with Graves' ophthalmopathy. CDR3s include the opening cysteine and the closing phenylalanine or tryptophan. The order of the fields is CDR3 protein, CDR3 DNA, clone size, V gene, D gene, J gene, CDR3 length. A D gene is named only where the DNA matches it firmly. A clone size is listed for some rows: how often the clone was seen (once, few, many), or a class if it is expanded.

CDR3aa: CASSFSPGTGATYNEQFF
CDR3nt: TGCGCCAGCAGCTTCTCTCCCGGGACAGGGGCGACCTACAATGAGCAGTTCTTC
abundance: many
v_gene: TRBV5-1
d_gene: TRBD1
j_gene: TRBJ2-1
len: 18

CDR3aa: CASSPTSGTSYEQYF
CDR3nt: TGTGCCAGCTCACCGACTAGCGGGACCTCCTACGAGCAGTACTTC
abundance: many
v_gene: TRBV18
d_gene: TRBD2
j_gene: TRBJ2-7
len: 15

CDR3aa: CASSLGWSTGELFF
CDR3nt: TGTGCCAGCAGCTTAGGTTGGAGCACCGGGGAGCTGTTTTTT
abundance: many
v_gene: TRBV11-2
d_gene: .
j_gene: TRBJ2-2
len: 14

CDR3aa: CSARDLAGSGQISSYNEQFF
CDR3nt: TGCAGTGCTAGAGACCTTGCGGGATCCGGGCAAATTAGCTCCTACAATGAGCAGTTCTTC
abundance: few
v_gene: TRBV20-1
d_gene: .
j_gene: TRBJ2-1
len: 20

CDR3aa: CASSLDTPGQPQHF
CDR3nt: TGTGCCAGCAGTTTGGACACACCCGGGCAGCCCCAGCATTTT
abundance: many
v_gene: TRBV12-3/TRBV12-4
d_gene: .
j_gene: TRBJ1-5
len: 14

CDR3aa: CASSQGTGLGNSPLHF
CDR3nt: TGTGCCAGCAGCCAAGGGACAGGGTTGGGTAATTCACCCCTCCACTTT
abundance: many
v_gene: TRBV3-1
d_gene: TRBD1
j_gene: TRBJ1-6
len: 16

CDR3aa: CASSVLDRGRDEQYF
CDR3nt: TGTGCCAGCAGTGTGCTCGACAGGGGGCGCGACGAGCAGTACTTC
abundance: many
v_gene: TRBV2
d_gene: TRBD1
j_gene: TRBJ2-7
len: 15

CDR3aa: CASSQAGTGQNYGYTF
CDR3nt: TGTGCCAGCAGCCAGGCCGGGACAGGGCAGAACTATGGCTACACCTTC
abundance: many
v_gene: TRBV3-1
d_gene: TRBD1
j_gene: TRBJ1-2
len: 16

CDR3aa: CASMLGTVGNTIYF
CDR3nt: TGTGCCAGCATGTTGGGGACAGTTGGAAACACCATATATTTT
abundance: .
v_gene: TRBV6-1
d_gene: TRBD1
j_gene: TRBJ1-3
len: 14

CDR3aa: CASSEEREMRETQYF
CDR3nt: TGTGCCAGCAGTGAAGAGCGGGAGATGAGGGAGACCCAGTACTTC
abundance: many
v_gene: TRBV2
d_gene: TRBD2
j_gene: TRBJ2-5
len: 15

CDR3aa: CASGSRLNNSPLHF
CDR3nt: TGTGCCAGCGGCAGCAGACTTAATAATTCACCCCTCCACTTT
abundance: few
v_gene: TRBV7-2
d_gene: .
j_gene: TRBJ1-6
len: 14

CDR3aa: CASSFRGPQMNTEAFF
CDR3nt: TGTGCCAGCAGCTTCAGGGGCCCCCAAATGAACACTGAAGCTTTCTTT
abundance: many
v_gene: TRBV5-6
d_gene: .
j_gene: TRBJ1-1
len: 16

CDR3aa: CASSQGDRAYNEQFF
CDR3nt: TGTGCCAGCAGCCAAGGGGACAGGGCCTACAATGAGCAGTTCTTC
abundance: many
v_gene: TRBV3-1
d_gene: TRBD1
j_gene: TRBJ2-1
len: 15

CDR3aa: CASSWGQGNQETQYF
CDR3nt: TGTGCCAGCAGTTGGGGACAGGGCAACCAAGAGACCCAGTACTTC
abundance: many
v_gene: TRBV28
d_gene: TRBD1
j_gene: TRBJ2-5
len: 15

CDR3aa: CASSSEDGSQPQHF
CDR3nt: TGTGCCAGCAGCTCCGAGGACGGGTCTCAGCCCCAGCATTTT
abundance: many
v_gene: TRBV7-2
d_gene: .
j_gene: TRBJ1-5
len: 14

CDR3aa: CASSEHTVNSPLHF
CDR3nt: TGTGCCAGCAGTGAACATACGGTCAATTCACCCCTCCACTTT
abundance: few
v_gene: TRBV6-1
d_gene: .
j_gene: TRBJ1-6
len: 14

CDR3aa: CAWSPGAGGTEAFF
CDR3nt: TGTGCCTGGAGTCCGGGCGCGGGAGGCACTGAAGCTTTCTTT
abundance: many
v_gene: TRBV30
d_gene: .
j_gene: TRBJ1-1
len: 14

CDR3aa: CASSIIVDPSPQHF
CDR3nt: TGTGCCAGTAGTATTATCGTGGATCCAAGCCCCCAGCATTTT
abundance: few
v_gene: TRBV19
d_gene: .
j_gene: TRBJ1-5
len: 14

CDR3aa: CASHRIGAGTGYYEQYF
CDR3nt: TGTGCCAGCCACCGAATTGGGGCCGGGACAGGGTACTACGAGCAGTACTTC
abundance: once
v_gene: TRBV2
d_gene: TRBD1
j_gene: TRBJ2-7
len: 17

CDR3aa: CASRAVSYNEQFF
CDR3nt: TGTGCCAGCCGAGCGGTCTCCTACAATGAGCAGTTCTTC
abundance: many
v_gene: TRBV27
d_gene: .
j_gene: TRBJ2-1
len: 13

CDR3aa: CSARDGRYEQYF
CDR3nt: TGCAGTGCCCGCGACGGGAGATACGAGCAGTACTTC
abundance: many
v_gene: TRBV20-1
d_gene: .
j_gene: TRBJ2-7
len: 12

CDR3aa: CASRLRGLITDTQYF
CDR3nt: TGTGCCAGCCGGCTTCGCGGCCTGATCACAGATACGCAGTATTTT
abundance: many
v_gene: TRBV11-2
d_gene: .
j_gene: TRBJ2-3
len: 15

CDR3aa: CSVTRDIGNYGYTF
CDR3nt: TGCAGCGTGACGAGGGACATAGGTAACTATGGCTACACCTTC
abundance: .
v_gene: TRBV29-1
d_gene: .
j_gene: TRBJ1-2
len: 14

CDR3aa: CASTPAGGTDTQYF
CDR3nt: TGTGCCAGTACCCCCGCAGGAGGCACAGATACGCAGTATTTT
abundance: few
v_gene: TRBV19
d_gene: .
j_gene: TRBJ2-3
len: 14

CDR3aa: CASAQRDEQYF
CDR3nt: TGTGCCAGCGCCCAGAGGGACGAGCAGTACTTC
abundance: many
v_gene: TRBV7-9
d_gene: .
j_gene: TRBJ2-7
len: 11

CDR3aa: CASRLAGVEDEQYF
CDR3nt: TGTGCCAGCAGACTAGCGGGAGTCGAGGACGAGCAGTACTTC
abundance: many
v_gene: TRBV12-3/TRBV12-4
d_gene: TRBD2
j_gene: TRBJ2-7
len: 14

CDR3aa: CASSFSPGTQYF
CDR3nt: TGTGCCAGCAGTTTTTCCCCCGGTACGCAGTATTTT
abundance: many
v_gene: TRBV12-3/TRBV12-4
d_gene: .
j_gene: TRBJ2-3
len: 12

CDR3aa: CASSPLAGEIQYF
CDR3nt: TGTGCCAGCAGCCCACTAGCGGGCGAAATTCAGTACTTC
abundance: .
v_gene: TRBV3-1
d_gene: TRBD2
j_gene: TRBJ2-4
len: 13

CDR3aa: CASSLKGLAGVNEQFF
CDR3nt: TGTGCCAGCAGCTTAAAGGGACTAGCGGGAGTCAATGAGCAGTTCTTC
abundance: many
v_gene: TRBV28
d_gene: TRBD2
j_gene: TRBJ2-1
len: 16

CDR3aa: CASSYSLAGGDNEQFF
CDR3nt: TGTGCCAGCAGTTACTCTCTCGCGGGAGGCGACAATGAGCAGTTCTTC
abundance: many
v_gene: TRBV6-5
d_gene: TRBD2
j_gene: TRBJ2-1
len: 16

CDR3aa: CASSLTESYEQYF
CDR3nt: TGCGCCAGCAGCTTGACGGAGTCCTACGAGCAGTACTTC
abundance: .
v_gene: TRBV5-1
d_gene: .
j_gene: TRBJ2-7
len: 13

CDR3aa: CASSLGGLYGRQYF
CDR3nt: TGTGCCAGCAGCTTAGGGGGACTCTATGGAAGGCAGTATTTT
abundance: .
v_gene: TRBV11-2
d_gene: .
j_gene: TRBJ2-3
len: 14

CDR3aa: CASSTEGGDQETQYF
CDR3nt: TGTGCCAGCAGCACCGAAGGAGGCGACCAAGAGACCCAGTACTTC
abundance: many
v_gene: TRBV11-2
d_gene: .
j_gene: TRBJ2-5
len: 15

CDR3aa: CASSSIGTGPTSGANVLTF
CDR3nt: TGTGCCAGCAGCTCGATCGGGACAGGTCCCACCTCTGGGGCCAACGTCCTGACTTTC
abundance: .
v_gene: TRBV11-2
d_gene: TRBD1
j_gene: TRBJ2-6
len: 19

CDR3aa: CAISTRTGGGNEQFF
CDR3nt: TGTGCCATCAGTACCAGGACAGGGGGGGGCAATGAGCAGTTCTTC
abundance: few
v_gene: TRBV10-3
d_gene: TRBD1
j_gene: TRBJ2-1
len: 15

CDR3aa: CASSQETSGRPGGELFF
CDR3nt: TGCGCCAGCAGCCAAGAGACTAGCGGGAGGCCAGGAGGGGAGCTGTTTTTT
abundance: few
v_gene: TRBV4-1
d_gene: TRBD2
j_gene: TRBJ2-2
len: 17

CDR3aa: CASSLYVQQETQYF
CDR3nt: TGTGCCAGCAGTTTATACGTCCAGCAAGAGACCCAGTACTTC
abundance: many
v_gene: TRBV28
d_gene: .
j_gene: TRBJ2-5
len: 14

CDR3aa: CASINTEAFF
CDR3nt: TGTGCCAGCATTAACACTGAAGCTTTCTTT
abundance: .
v_gene: TRBV6-2/TRBV6-3
d_gene: .
j_gene: TRBJ1-1
len: 10

CDR3aa: CSASFGTGGSGEETQYF
CDR3nt: TGCAGTGCCTCTTTCGGGACAGGGGGCAGTGGGGAAGAGACCCAGTACTTC
abundance: many
v_gene: TRBV20-1
d_gene: TRBD1
j_gene: TRBJ2-5
len: 17

CDR3aa: CASSLGVRDGSTDTQYF
CDR3nt: TGTGCCAGCAGCTTAGGTGTACGGGACGGAAGCACAGATACGCAGTATTTT
abundance: many
v_gene: TRBV7-3
d_gene: .
j_gene: TRBJ2-3
len: 17

CDR3aa: CASSKVVDQGAKNIQYF
CDR3nt: TGCGCCAGCAGCAAGGTGGTGGACCAAGGAGCCAAAAACATTCAGTACTTC
abundance: many
v_gene: TRBV5-1
d_gene: .
j_gene: TRBJ2-4
len: 17